Listed below are T cell receptor beta chains from one sample, sequenced in a study. From the 5' RACE reads, TCRdb called clonotypes with MiXCR, one entry per CDR3 protein. The profile covers some 64,000 distinct CDR3 sequences, with roughly 22% appearing a single time and 2.9% taken by the ten largest. The specimen was memory CD4+ T cells sorted from a lymph node. The receptors were gathered from a female donor with breast cancer. Both conserved end residues are part of each CDR3. D genes are given only for firm matches. Only part of the rows carry a size: once, few, many, or a class if the clone is expanded.

j_call,clone_size,d_call,v_call,cdr3_nt,cdr3_aa
TRBJ1-4,few,TRBD1,TRBV7-2,TGTGCCAGCAGCCAGAAGACAGGGGCGGGGGAAAAACTGTTTTTT,CASSQKTGAGEKLFF
TRBJ1-2,few,.,TRBV28,TGTGCCAGCAGTACCGCCTATGGCTACACCTTC,CASSTAYGYTF
TRBJ1-2,.,.,TRBV9,TGTGCCAGCAGCGTAGGCCCAGGGTGGTATGGCTACACCTTC,CASSVGPGWYGYTF
TRBJ1-6,.,.,TRBV7-2,TGTGCCAGCAGCTTAGAGTCCCCGTCCCTCTATAATTCGCCCCTCCACTTT,CASSLESPSLYNSPLHF
TRBJ2-3,.,TRBD1,TRBV5-1,TGCGCCAGCAGCTCCCCACAGGGGGCGGAAACGCAGTATTTT,CASSSPQGAETQYF
TRBJ1-6,.,TRBD1,TRBV6-5,TGTGCCAGCAGTTCGACAGGGACGGGCTCACCCCTCCACTTT,CASSSTGTGSPLHF
TRBJ1-2,.,.,TRBV7-2,TGTGCCAGCAGCGTAAGGGCGCCGCTTACGGGTGGCTACACCTTC,CASSVRAPLTGGYTF
TRBJ2-1,few,.,TRBV24-1,TGTGCCACCGCCAGGGTTGATGAGCAGTTCTTC,CATARVDEQFF
TRBJ1-1,few,TRBD1,TRBV4-3,TGCGCCAGCAGCCTCACCCAGGGGGGGGAAAGGAGGGCTTTCTTT,CASSLTQGGERRAFF
TRBJ1-5,few,.,TRBV12-3/TRBV12-4,TGTGCCAGCAGTTTCGGGGGAGTAGGGCTGAGTCAGCCCCAGCATTTT,CASSFGGVGLSQPQHF
TRBJ2-5,.,.,TRBV29-1,TGCAGCGTCCGCGAGGTGGGGGAGACCCAGTACTTC,CSVREVGETQYF
TRBJ1-6,few,.,TRBV10-2,TGCGCCAGCAGTGAGAGGCCGGTAGATTCACCCCTCCACTTT,CASSERPVDSPLHF
TRBJ1-1,.,.,TRBV11-2,TGTGCCAGCAGCCCCACGGCGGGTCAGAACACTGAAGCTTTCTTT,CASSPTAGQNTEAFF
TRBJ1-2,many,.,TRBV7-9,TGTGCCAGCAGCTTGGGCGATGGCTACACCTTC,CASSLGDGYTF
TRBJ1-5,few,TRBD1,TRBV5-5,TGTGCCAGCAGCCGGGGGGGACAGGGAGGCAATCAGCCCCAGCATTTT,CASSRGGQGGNQPQHF
TRBJ2-1,few,.,TRBV7-3,TGTGCCAGCAGCTCGACTGGATGGGAGAATGAGCAGTTCTTC,CASSSTGWENEQFF
TRBJ2-3,many,.,TRBV6-1,TGTGCCAGCAGTGAAGCGAGGGGAGATACGCAGTATTTT,CASSEARGDTQYF
TRBJ1-1,.,.,TRBV5-1,TGCGCCAGTCAAGGTGGGCCTGAAGCTTTCTTT,CASQGGPEAFF
TRBJ2-7,.,TRBD2,TRBV20-1,TGCAGTGCCCCGGCGCGGGGGAGCTCCTACGAGCAGTACTTC,CSAPARGSSYEQYF
TRBJ2-1,.,TRBD1,TRBV7-7,TGTGCTAGCAGCCCCGGGACAGGGACCTACAATGAGCAGTTCTTC,CASSPGTGTYNEQFF
TRBJ2-1,many,.,TRBV5-1,TGCGCCAGCAGCCGGACAGCCGAAAGCCCCGATGAGCAGTTCTTC,CASSRTAESPDEQFF
TRBJ2-3,few,.,TRBV7-2,TGTGCCAGCAGTATTAGGGGGAGCACAGATACGCAGTATTTT,CASSIRGSTDTQYF
TRBJ1-1,.,.,TRBV5-1,TGCGCCAGCAGCTTGGAAGGAGTTCCGAAAGCTTTCTTT,CASSLEGVPKAFF
TRBJ2-7,few,.,TRBV14,TGTGCCAGCAGGAGGGCGGATTCCTACGAGCAGTACTTC,CASRRADSYEQYF
TRBJ1-1,.,.,TRBV24-1,TGTGCCACCAGTGACAACGGTCGAGACACTGAAGCTTTCTTT,CATSDNGRDTEAFF
TRBJ1-2,few,TRBD1,TRBV5-6,TGTGCCAGCAGCTGGGCCGGGACAGGGGGCGGCTACACCTTC,CASSWAGTGGGYTF
TRBJ1-1,many,.,TRBV12-3/TRBV12-4,TGTGCCAGCAGTTCCGGGACGGTGAACACTGAAGCTTTCTTT,CASSSGTVNTEAFF
TRBJ2-5,.,TRBD2,TRBV6-1,TGTGCCAGCAGTCCTGGGGGGGTGGGGGAGACCCAGTACTTC,CASSPGGVGETQYF
TRBJ1-1,.,.,TRBV12-3/TRBV12-4,TGTGCCAGCAGAAACGGGACGCTCAAAAAAGCTTTCTTT,CASRNGTLKKAFF
TRBJ1-1,many,.,TRBV20-1,TGCAGTGCTACCCCCGAGGGGCGCACTGAAGCTTTCTTT,CSATPEGRTEAFF
TRBJ1-6,medium-sized,TRBD1,TRBV7-9,TGTGCCAGCAGCCCGGAAAAAACAGGGGGCAATAATTCACCCCTCCACTTT,CASSPEKTGGNNSPLHF
TRBJ2-4,few,.,TRBV11-3,TGTGCCAGCAGCTGGGGATTAATGGACATTCAGTACTTC,CASSWGLMDIQYF
TRBJ1-1,many,.,TRBV9,TGTGCCAGCAGCTTCGGTTTAGACACTGAAGCTTTCTTT,CASSFGLDTEAFF
TRBJ1-1,many,.,TRBV6-5,TGTGCCAGCAGTCGACAGCTGAACACTGAAGCTTTCTTT,CASSRQLNTEAFF